Sequencing of this T cell receptor beta chain was carried out in a study of preoperative IRX-2 immunotherapy in early breast cancer. Treatment of the sample: preoperative locoregional IRX-2 cytokine immunotherapy. Preoperative locoregional IRX-2 cytokine immunotherapy was tested in the phase Ib source study. Trimming pared 2 bases from V and 2 bases from J, leaving 19 bases between. Germline loops: CDR1 SEHNR, CDR2 FQNEAQ (reference sequence). The CDR3 length is 18 residues. Sequencing was performed with immunoSEQ multiplex PCR; in TCRdb, only in-frame clones are kept and a portion is missing. Among about 24,000 clones listed, roughly 90% were seen once.

The material sequenced was tumor tissue, taken after IRX-2 immunotherapy. The rearrangement uses TRBV7-9 and TRBJ1-3, with D uncertain. This TCR derives from a human donor with breast cancer. CDR3 region: CASSLSRGRVMTGNTIYF. In DNA form, the CDR3 reads TGTGCCAGCAGCTTATCCCGGGGAAGGGTGATGACTGGAAACACCATATATTTT.